Presented here are 5 T cell receptor beta chains from one specimen sequenced in a study of blood T cell repertoires in COVID-19. Here immunoSEQ multiplex PCR was the method, and the copy in TCRdb shows in-frame clones only, minus some. Among 300,000 or so clones, 80% to 90% were seen once, and the ten largest hold roughly 7.1%. Sequenced sample: peripheral blood. These receptor sequences come from a woman aged 50 to 60 who had recovered from COVID-19.

The chain has TRBV7-2 and TRBJ2-3, with D perhaps TRBD1 (5 bases). Germline V lookup: CDR1 SGHTA, CDR2 FQGNSA. This CDR3 region has 14 residues. With 5 bases removed from V and 10 bases from J, the gap between germline ends came to 19 bases. The CDR3 DNA follows: TGTGCCAGCAGCCTAACCAGGGAAGGGAAAGCGCAGTATTTT. Encoded protein: CASSLTREGKAQYF.

The chain recombines TRBV6-6 with TRBJ1-1, with D tentatively TRBD1 (5 bases). The CDR3 consists of 15 residues. Germline lookup yields CDR1 MNHNY and CDR2 SVGAGI (reference sequence). Trimming removed 10 bases from V and 1 base from J, with 19 bases in between. The CDR3 reads CATLWGLFSNTEAFF. CDR3 DNA sequence: TGTGCCACACTTTGGGGACTCTTCTCGAACACTGAAGCTTTCTTT.

The chain recombines TRBV6-6 with TRBJ1-4; D remains ambiguous. Germline V gives CDR1 MNHNY, CDR2 SVGAGI (reference sequence). Trimming pared 3 bases from V and 1 base from J, leaving 9 bases between. This CDR3 comprises 15 residues. The CDR3 DNA reads TGTGCCAGCAGTTATTTTCCCCGAACTAATGAAAAACTGTTTTTT. Translated: CASSYFPRTNEKLFF.

The rearrangement links TRBV3-1 (or the pseudogene TRBV3-2) to TRBJ2-1, with 9 bases matching TRBD1. CDR1 is LGHDT and CDR2 is YNNKEL in the germline V gene (reference sequence). The CDR3 spans 15 residues. J was trimmed by 8 bases and V by 0 bases; bases with no gene match: 5. The chain's CDR3 is CASSQERTGVHEQFF. CDR3 nucleotides: TGTGCCAGCAGCCAAGAACGGACAGGGGTTCATGAGCAGTTCTTC.

The chain joins TRBV12-3 or TRBV12-4 to TRBJ1-2, with D possibly being TRBD1 (6 bases). V gave up 5 bases and J gave up 8 bases, with 15 bases separating them. The CDR3 has 13 residues. This CDR3 is CASSRRGGGGYTF. The DNA of the CDR3 is TGTGCCAGCAGTCGGAGGGGAGGGGGAGGCTACACCTTC.